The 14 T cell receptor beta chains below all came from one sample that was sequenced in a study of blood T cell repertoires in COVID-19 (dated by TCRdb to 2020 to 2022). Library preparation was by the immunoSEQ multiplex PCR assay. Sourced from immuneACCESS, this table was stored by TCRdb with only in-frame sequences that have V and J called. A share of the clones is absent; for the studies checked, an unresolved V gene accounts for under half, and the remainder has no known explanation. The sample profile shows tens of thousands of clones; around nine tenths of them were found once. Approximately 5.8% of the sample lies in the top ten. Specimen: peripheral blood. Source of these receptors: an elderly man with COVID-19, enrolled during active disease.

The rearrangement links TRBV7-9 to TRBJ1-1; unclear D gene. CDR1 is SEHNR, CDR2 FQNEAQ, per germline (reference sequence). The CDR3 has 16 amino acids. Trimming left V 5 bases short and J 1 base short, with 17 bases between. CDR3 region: CASSPAVPGTNTEAFF. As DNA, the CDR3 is TGTGCCAGCAGCCCGGCGGTACCGGGAACGAACACTGAAGCTTTCTTT. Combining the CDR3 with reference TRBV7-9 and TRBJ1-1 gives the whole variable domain DTGVSQNPRHKITKRGQNVTFRCDPISEHNRLYWYRQTLGQGPEFLTYFQNEAQLEKSRLLSDRFSAERPKGSFSTLEIQRTEQGDSAMYLCASSPAVPGTNTEAFFGQGTRLTVV.

The CDR3 sequence is CASSVDPGGNEQFF. The CDR3 DNA follows: TGTGCCAGCAGCGTAGATCCAGGAGGGAATGAGCAGTTCTTC. This rearrangement joins TRBV9 to TRBJ2-1, with D perhaps matching TRBD2 (6 bases). The germline CDR1 and CDR2 sequences are SGDLS and YYNGEE. The V gene lost 0 bases and the J gene lost 7 bases, with 11 bases spanning the gap. The length of the CDR3 is 14 residues.

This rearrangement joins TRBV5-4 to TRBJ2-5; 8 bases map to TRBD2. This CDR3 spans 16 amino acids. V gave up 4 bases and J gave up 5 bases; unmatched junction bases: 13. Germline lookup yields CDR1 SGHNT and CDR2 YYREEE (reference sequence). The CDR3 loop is CASSQSQAGGFETQYF. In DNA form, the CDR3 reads TGTGCCAGCAGCCAATCTCAGGCGGGGGGATTTGAGACCCAGTACTTC.

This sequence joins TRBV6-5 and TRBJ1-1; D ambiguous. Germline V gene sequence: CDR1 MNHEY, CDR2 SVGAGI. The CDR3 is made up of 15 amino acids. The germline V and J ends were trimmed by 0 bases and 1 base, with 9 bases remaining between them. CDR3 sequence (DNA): TGTGCCAGCAGTTACTCGCCGGCGGCGAACACTGAAGCTTTCTTT. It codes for CASSYSPAANTEAFF.

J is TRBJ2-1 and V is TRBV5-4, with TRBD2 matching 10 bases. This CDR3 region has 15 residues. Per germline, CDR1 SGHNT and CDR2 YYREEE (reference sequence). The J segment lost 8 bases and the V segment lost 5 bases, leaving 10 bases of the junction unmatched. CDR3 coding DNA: TGTGCCAGCAGGCGCACCAGCGGGGGGGCGGATGAGCAGTTCTTC. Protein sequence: CASRRTSGGADEQFF.

The CDR3 loop reads CASSLGQVNSPLHF. The DNA for the CDR3 is TGTGCCAGCAGCTTGGGACAGGTTAATTCACCCCTCCACTTT. The gene calls are TRBV5-4 and TRBJ1-6, with D maybe TRBD1 (6 bases). With 0 bases removed from V and 6 bases from J, the gap between germline ends came to 7 bases. In germline, CDR1 is SGHNT, CDR2 YYREEE (reference sequence). The CDR3 spans 14 residues. The whole variable domain, remainder taken from reference TRBV5-4 and TRBJ1-6, is ETGVTQSPTHLIKTRGQQVTLRCSSQSGHNTVSWYQQALGQGPQFIFQYYREEENGRGNFPPRFSGLQFPNYSSELNVNALELDDSALYLCASSLGQVNSPLHFGNGTRLTVT.

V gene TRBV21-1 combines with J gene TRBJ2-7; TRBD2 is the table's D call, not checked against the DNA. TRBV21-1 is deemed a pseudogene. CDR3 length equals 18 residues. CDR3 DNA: TGTGCCAGCAGCAAAGTGTTTTGTAAGTCTGGGAGCGCCTACGAGCAGTACTTC. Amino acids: CASSKVFCKSGSAYEQYF.

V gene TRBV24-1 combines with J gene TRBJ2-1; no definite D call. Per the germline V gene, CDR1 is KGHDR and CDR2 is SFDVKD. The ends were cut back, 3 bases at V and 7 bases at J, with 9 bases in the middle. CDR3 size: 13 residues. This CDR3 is CATSDAWRNEQFF. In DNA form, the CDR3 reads TGTGCCACCAGTGATGCGTGGCGGAATGAGCAGTTCTTC.

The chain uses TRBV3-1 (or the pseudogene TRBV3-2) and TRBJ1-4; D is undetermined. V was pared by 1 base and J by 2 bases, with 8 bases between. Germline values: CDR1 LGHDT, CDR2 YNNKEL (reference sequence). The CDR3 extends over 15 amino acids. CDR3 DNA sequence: TGTGCCAGCAGCCAAGTTACCGCGACTAATGAAAAACTGTTTTTT. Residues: CASSQVTATNEKLFF.

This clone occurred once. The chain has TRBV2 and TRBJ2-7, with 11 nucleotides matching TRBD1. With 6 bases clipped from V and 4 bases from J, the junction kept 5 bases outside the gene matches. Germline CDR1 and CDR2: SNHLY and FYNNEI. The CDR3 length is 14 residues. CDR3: CASSRTGGQYEQYF. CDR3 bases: TGTGCCAGCAGCCGGACAGGGGGCCAGTACGAGCAGTACTTC.

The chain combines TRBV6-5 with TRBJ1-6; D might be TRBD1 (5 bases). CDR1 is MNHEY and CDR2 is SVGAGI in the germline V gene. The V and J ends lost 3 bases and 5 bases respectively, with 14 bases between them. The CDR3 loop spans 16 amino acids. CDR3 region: CASSYSGLRDNSPLHF. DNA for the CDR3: TGTGCCAGCAGTTATTCAGGGCTTCGAGATAATTCACCCCTCCACTTT.

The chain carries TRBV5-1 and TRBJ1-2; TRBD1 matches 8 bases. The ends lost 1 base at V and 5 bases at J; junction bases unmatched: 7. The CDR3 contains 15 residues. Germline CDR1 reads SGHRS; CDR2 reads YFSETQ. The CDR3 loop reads CASSLNTGGNYGYTF. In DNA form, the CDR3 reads TGCGCCAGCAGCTTGAATACAGGGGGAAATTATGGCTACACCTTC.

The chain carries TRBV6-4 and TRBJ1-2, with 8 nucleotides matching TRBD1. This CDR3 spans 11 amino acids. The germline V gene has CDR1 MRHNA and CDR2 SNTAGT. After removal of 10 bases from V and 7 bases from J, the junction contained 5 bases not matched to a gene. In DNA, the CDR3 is TGTGCCACTAGACAGGGGTCTGGCTACACCTTC. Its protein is CATRQGSGYTF.

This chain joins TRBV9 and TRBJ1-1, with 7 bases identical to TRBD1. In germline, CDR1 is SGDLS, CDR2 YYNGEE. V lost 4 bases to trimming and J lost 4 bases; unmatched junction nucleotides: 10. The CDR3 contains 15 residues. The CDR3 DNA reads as TGTGCCAGCAGCCCTGATAAGGGGGCGGGCACTGAAGCTTTCTTT. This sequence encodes CASSPDKGAGTEAFF.